This T cell receptor (beta chain) is from a study of T-cell memory formation after mild COVID-19 (dated by TCRdb to the early 2020s). At the level of the whole study: TCR sequence clusters from the two donors were found to be largely donor specific. The cohort comprised two young, previously healthy adult volunteers, one female and one male. T-cell clones expanding and contracting after mild COVID-19 in a couple of donors were tracked by longitudinal TCRalpha and TCRbeta repertoire sequencing. What the authors observed across the whole study: Some responding clones were detected in pre-infection memory, suggesting pre-existing cross-reactive memory T cells joined the SARS-CoV-2 response. From day 15 to 85, contracting clones showed balanced CD4/CD8 phenotypes, whereas a second wave of clones that expanded from day 15 to 37 leaned towards CD4+. The study included only a couple of mild cases, and larger cohorts that include severe cases with pre-infection samples were judged to be necessary. Contracting CD4+ clones were located mainly in the CM and EM memory subsets, whereas CD8+ clones were found to be enriched in EMRA. SARS-CoV-2 specificity of the second-wave clones peaking on day 37 was not confirmed.

The sample was run on an Illumina NovaSeq 6000. cDNA libraries for TCRalpha and TCRbeta were prepared by 5'RACE using constant-segment primers, with sample barcodes and unique molecular identifiers added. Trizol reagent was used to extract RNA from every sample. Libraries were amplified in two PCR steps, with a second sample barcode and Illumina TruSeq adapters added in the second step. Sequencing of libraries was performed on an Illumina NovaSeq with 2 x 150 bp paired-end reads. On the study's bioinformatics: With migec v1.2.7, reads were demultiplexed and then collapsed into UMI-guided consensus sequences. Using mixcr v2.1.11, UMI consensuses were aligned to TRA and TRB V and J templates and then assembled into clonotypes. Clonotypes were classified as expanded or contracted when called significant by both edgeR and NoisET, with noise models trained on biological replicates. For edgeR calls, a false discovery rate-adjusted p below 0.01 and a log2 fold-change threshold of 1 were applied. PCA with hierarchical clustering of max-normalized trajectories of the 1000 most abundant clonotypes was used as exploratory dynamics analysis. Separately sequenced CD4+ and CD8+ repertoires were used to assign a CD4 or CD8 phenotype to each responding clone. TCRdb took the public reads, trimmed them with fastp at Q25, ran MiXCR for clone calling and kept in-frame beta chains. For every CDR3 protein sequence, its rows merge into one entry that carries the most common genes and DNA. The V and J calls and clone size come from TCRdb's table, not from the authors' own analysis. The sample contains 300,000 to 400,000 distinct CDR3 sequences, under 15% of them found a single time. Clones ranked in the top ten supply roughly a fifth of the sample.

As for this clonotype: It lacks a known antigen. Base qualities are not at hand, and no much larger clone is one base apart.

Ficoll-Paque density gradient centrifugation was the method used to isolate PBMCs. From its cysteine to its phenylalanine, the CDR3 spans 14 amino acids. Just the 42-base CDR3 DNA is kept, in frame starting at base 1. V lost 5 bases and J lost 1 base; the stretch between them is 11 bases long. Via the germline V gene, CDR1 is SGHTA and CDR2 FQGTGA. The sequenced sample consisted of PBMCs or a T cell subset sorted from them (not recorded which). This receptor chain uses TRBV7-3 and TRBJ1-1, and the D gene may be TRBD1, 5 bases matching. The receptor's source is a man between 18 and 35 years old who had mild COVID-19 (a few samples of this study predate the infection). The sample titles of this study are shuffled in the database, so cell type and time point are left out; the donor was told from shared clones. The CDR3 region: CASSAQGRNTEAFF. The bases read TGTGCCAGCAGCGCCCAGGGACGGAACACTGAAGCTTTCTTT. This CDR3, with the reference TRBV7-3 and TRBJ1-1 proteins standing in past its ends, gives the full variable domain GAGVSQTPSNKVTEKGKYVELRCDPISGHTALYWYRQSLGQGPEFLIYFQGTGAADDSGLPNDRFFAVRPEGSVSTLKIQRTERGDSAVYLCASSAQGRNTEAFFGQGTRLTVV.